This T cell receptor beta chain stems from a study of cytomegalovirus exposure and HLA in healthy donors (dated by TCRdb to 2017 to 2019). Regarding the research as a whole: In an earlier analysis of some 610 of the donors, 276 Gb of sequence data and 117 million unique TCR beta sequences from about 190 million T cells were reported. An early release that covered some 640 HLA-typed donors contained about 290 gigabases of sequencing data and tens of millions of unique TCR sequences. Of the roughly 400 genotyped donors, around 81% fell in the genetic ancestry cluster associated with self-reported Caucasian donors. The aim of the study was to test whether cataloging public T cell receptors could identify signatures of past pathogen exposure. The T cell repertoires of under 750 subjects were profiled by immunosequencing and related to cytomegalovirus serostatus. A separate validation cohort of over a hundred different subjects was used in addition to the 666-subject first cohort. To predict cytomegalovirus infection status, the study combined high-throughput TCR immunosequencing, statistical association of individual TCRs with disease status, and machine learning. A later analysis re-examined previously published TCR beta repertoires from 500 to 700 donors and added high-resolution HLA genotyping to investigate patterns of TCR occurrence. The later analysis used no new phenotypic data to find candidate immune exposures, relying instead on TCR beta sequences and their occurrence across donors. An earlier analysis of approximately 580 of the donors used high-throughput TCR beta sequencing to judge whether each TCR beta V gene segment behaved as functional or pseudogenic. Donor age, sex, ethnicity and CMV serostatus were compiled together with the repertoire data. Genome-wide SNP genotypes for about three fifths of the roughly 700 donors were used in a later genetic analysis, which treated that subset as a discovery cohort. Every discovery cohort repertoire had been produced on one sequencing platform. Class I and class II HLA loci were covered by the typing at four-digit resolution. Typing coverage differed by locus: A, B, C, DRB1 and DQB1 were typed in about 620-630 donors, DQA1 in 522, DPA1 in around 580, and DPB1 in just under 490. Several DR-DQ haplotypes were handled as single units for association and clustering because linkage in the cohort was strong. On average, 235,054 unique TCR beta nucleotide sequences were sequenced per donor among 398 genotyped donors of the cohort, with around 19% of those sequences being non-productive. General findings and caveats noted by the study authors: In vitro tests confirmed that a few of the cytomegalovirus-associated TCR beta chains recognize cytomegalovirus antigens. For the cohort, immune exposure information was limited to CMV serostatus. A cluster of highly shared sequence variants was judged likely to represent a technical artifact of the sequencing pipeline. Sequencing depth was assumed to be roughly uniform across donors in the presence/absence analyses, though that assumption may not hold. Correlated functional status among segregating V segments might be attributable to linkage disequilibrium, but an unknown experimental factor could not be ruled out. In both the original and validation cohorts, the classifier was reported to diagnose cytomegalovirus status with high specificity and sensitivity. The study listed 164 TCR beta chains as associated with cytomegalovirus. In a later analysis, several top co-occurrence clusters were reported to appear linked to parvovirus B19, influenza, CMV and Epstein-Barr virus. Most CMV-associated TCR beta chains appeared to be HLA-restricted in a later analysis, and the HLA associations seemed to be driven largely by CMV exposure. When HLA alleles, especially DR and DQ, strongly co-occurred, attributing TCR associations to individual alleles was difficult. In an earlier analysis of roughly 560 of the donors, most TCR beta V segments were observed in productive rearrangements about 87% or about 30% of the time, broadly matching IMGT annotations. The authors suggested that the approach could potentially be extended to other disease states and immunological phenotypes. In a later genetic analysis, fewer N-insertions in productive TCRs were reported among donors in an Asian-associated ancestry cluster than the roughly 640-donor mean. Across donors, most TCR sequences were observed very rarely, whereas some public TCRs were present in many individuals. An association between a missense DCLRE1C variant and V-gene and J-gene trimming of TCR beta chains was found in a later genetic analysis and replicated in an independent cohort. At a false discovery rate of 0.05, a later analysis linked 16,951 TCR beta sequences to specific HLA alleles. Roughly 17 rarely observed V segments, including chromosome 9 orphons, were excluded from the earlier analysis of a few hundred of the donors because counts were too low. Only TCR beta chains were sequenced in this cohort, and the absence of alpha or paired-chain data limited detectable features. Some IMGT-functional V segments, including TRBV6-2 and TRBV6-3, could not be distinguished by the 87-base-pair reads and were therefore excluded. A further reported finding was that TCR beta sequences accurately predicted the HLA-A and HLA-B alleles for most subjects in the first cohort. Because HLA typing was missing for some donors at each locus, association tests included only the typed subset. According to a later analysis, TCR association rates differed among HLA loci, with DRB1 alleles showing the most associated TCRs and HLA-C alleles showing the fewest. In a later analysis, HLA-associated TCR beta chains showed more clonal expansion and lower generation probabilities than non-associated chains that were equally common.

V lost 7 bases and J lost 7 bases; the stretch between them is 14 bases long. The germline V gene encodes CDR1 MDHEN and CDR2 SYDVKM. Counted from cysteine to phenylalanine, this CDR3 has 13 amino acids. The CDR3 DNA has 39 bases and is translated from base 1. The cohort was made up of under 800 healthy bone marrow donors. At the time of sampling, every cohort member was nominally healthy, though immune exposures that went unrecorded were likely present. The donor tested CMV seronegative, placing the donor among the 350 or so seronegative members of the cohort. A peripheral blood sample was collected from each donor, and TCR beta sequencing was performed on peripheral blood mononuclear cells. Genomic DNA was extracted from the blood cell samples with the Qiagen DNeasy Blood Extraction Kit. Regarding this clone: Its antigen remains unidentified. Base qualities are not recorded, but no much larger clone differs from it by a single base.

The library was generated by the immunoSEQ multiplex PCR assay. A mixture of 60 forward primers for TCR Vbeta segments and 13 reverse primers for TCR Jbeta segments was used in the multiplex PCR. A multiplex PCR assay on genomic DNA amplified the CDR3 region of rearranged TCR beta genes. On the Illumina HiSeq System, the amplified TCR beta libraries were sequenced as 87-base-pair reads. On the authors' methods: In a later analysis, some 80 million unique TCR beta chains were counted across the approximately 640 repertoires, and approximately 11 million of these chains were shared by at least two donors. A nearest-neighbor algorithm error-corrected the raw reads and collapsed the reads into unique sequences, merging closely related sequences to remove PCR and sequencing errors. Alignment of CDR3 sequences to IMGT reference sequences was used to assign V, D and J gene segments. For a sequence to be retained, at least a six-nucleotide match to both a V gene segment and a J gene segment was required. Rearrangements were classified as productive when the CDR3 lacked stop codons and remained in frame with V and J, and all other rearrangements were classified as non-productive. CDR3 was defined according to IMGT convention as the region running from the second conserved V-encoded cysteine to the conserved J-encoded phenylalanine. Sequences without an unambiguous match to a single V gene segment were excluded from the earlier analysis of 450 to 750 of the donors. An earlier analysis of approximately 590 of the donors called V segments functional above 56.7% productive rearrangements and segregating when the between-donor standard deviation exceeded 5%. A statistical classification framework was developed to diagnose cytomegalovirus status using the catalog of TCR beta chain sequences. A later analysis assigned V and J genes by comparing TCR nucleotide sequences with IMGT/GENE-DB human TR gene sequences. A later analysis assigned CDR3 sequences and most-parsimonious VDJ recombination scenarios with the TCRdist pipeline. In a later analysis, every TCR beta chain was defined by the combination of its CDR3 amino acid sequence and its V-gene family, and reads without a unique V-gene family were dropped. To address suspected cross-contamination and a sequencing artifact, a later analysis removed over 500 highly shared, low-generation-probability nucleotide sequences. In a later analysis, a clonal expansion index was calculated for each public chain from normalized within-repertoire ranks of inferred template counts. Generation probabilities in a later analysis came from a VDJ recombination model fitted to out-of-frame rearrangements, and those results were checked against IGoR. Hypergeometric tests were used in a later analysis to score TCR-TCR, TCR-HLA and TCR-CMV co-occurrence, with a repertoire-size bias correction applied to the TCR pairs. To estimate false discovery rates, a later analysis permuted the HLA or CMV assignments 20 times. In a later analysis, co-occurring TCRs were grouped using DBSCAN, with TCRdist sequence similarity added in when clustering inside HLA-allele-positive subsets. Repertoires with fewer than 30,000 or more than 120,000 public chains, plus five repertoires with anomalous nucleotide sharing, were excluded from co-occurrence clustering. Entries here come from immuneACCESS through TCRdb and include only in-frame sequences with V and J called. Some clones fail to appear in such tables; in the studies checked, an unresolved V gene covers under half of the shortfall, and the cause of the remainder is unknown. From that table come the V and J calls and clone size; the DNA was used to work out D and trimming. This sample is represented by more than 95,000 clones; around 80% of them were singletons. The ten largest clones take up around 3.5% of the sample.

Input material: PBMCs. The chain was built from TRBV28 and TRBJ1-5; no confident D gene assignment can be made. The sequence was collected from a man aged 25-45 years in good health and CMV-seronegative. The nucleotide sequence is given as TGTGCCAGCACCGGAGATCTTCTGCAGCCCCAGCATTTT. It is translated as CASTGDLLQPQHF.